This record concerns one TCR beta chain sequence. The antigen remains unidentified. The data were taken from a study of intratumoral heterogeneity in liver cancer. Background on the study: The median patient age was roughly 62 years, and most were male.

V was clipped by 6 bases and J by 7 bases; unmatched bases: 0. Per the germline V gene, CDR1 is ENHRY and CDR2 is SYGVKD. The CDR3 length is 13 residues. Whole-study findings and limits: Tumor-infiltrating lymphocytes were acknowledged as under-represented in the sampling.

Sequencing was performed with immunoSEQ multiplex PCR; in TCRdb, only in-frame clones are kept and a portion is missing. This table holds 20,000 to 25,000 clones, just under 75% found once. Before surgical resection, these early-stage hepatocellular carcinoma patients received no treatment. Samples came from areas without visible necrosis or hemorrhage. The chain uses TRBV10-3 and TRBJ2-1; 13 bases match TRBD2. The sample consisted of tumor-adjacent normal tissue, taken before any cancer treatment. This sequence originates from a woman between 65 and 79 years old with hepatocellular carcinoma. CDR3 loop: CAIRGLAGNEQFF. The CDR3 nucleotides read TGTGCCATCAGGGGACTAGCGGGGAATGAGCAGTTCTTC.